A selection of T cell receptor beta chains follows, all from one sample in a study of cytomegalovirus exposure and HLA in healthy donors. Some clones are missing from TCRdb's copy, which holds only in-frame ones; the method was immunoSEQ multiplex PCR. Among more than 140,000 clones, approximately 80% were seen once, and the ten largest hold approximately 6.1%. Sample: PBMCs. Every receptor here comes from a man younger than 45 in good health and CMV-seropositive. Both conserved end residues are part of each CDR3. A D gene is named only where the DNA matches it firmly. Clone size is not always given. Where it is, it says once, few, many or a class for expanded clones.

size | D | J | V | CDR3
. | TRBD1 | TRBJ1-2 | TRBV28 | CASRPTGTGANYGYTF
. | TRBD1 | TRBJ2-7 | TRBV28 | CASSQTGVRYEQYF
once | . | TRBJ1-3 | TRBV29-1 | CSVGRGEFGNTIYF
. | . | TRBJ2-2 | TRBV5-6 | CASSFRVTGELFF
. | . | TRBJ2-1 | TRBV11-2 | CASSAWLGVGDEQFF
. | . | TRBJ2-7 | TRBV20-1 | CSARGPYEQYF
. | TRBD2 | TRBJ2-1 | TRBV7-2 | CASSLGTSTNEQFF
once | . | TRBJ2-5 | TRBV9 | CASCGAGAQETQYF
. | TRBD1 | TRBJ1-1 | TRBV19 | CASREARGANTEAFF
. | . | TRBJ1-5 | TRBV4-1 | CASSQHISNQPQHF
. | TRBD2 | TRBJ2-5 | TRBV29-1 | CSVEDLLAAETQYF
. | TRBD2 | TRBJ2-7 | TRBV28 | CASSPLRGGTTTLSYEQYF
. | TRBD1 | TRBJ1-6 | TRBV9 | CASSVDGTGVDSPLHF
. | . | TRBJ1-2 | TRBV6-5 | CASSRGANYGYTF
. | TRBD2 | TRBJ2-7 | TRBV29-1 | CSVVGTSSLYEQYF
. | TRBD2 | TRBJ2-1 | TRBV27 | CASSGLEESSYNEQFF
. | TRBD1 | TRBJ1-4 | TRBV2 | CASSGTSGGYEKLFF
. | TRBD1 | TRBJ1-1 | TRBV5-5 | CASSLAQGEYTEAFF
. | . | TRBJ2-1 | TRBV18 | CASSTYRDNNEQFF
. | . | TRBJ2-6 | TRBV5-6 | CASSPEPGANVLTF
. | TRBD1 | TRBJ2-3 | TRBV19 | CASSTIPGQGSDTQYF
. | TRBD2 | TRBJ2-1 | TRBV4-2 | CASSQVIAGDLNEQFF
. | . | TRBJ2-2 | TRBV25-1 | CASSEWTANTGELFF
. | . | TRBJ1-5 | TRBV5-1 | CASRTDSNQPQHF
. | . | TRBJ2-4 | TRBV25-1 | CASSESRKGRSKNIQYF
. | TRBD1 | TRBJ1-6 | TRBV5-6 | CASSERDRGMSNSPLHF
. | . | TRBJ2-7 | TRBV30 | CAWSYDSEYEQYF
. | TRBD1 | TRBJ1-5 | TRBV6-5 | CASSLTGVSNQPQHF
. | TRBD1 | TRBJ2-1 | TRBV5-8 | CASSLWTGGHEQFF
. | . | TRBJ2-5 | TRBV5-5 | CASSSYWQGRQETQYF
. | . | TRBJ2-7 | TRBV7-2 | CASSSLWENPHEQYF
few | TRBD1 | TRBJ2-3 | TRBV5-1 | CASSLGRGTGTDTQYF
. | . | TRBJ1-5 | TRBV27 | CASSFYRDSNQPQHF
. | . | TRBJ2-7 | TRBV7-5 | CASSLASGNEQYF